Described below is a single TCR beta chain sequence and its context. The data were produced by immunoSEQ multiplex PCR, yet TCRdb's version contains in-frame clones alone and is incomplete. The data show about 48,000 clones, just under 90% seen once. The trim removed 2 bases at V and 4 bases at J, leaving 5 bases unmatched. Germline-derived CDR1 and CDR2 are SQVTM and ANQGSEA. The CDR3 is 14 amino acids. The data derive from a study of OX40 agonist ivuxolimab in advanced cancers. Study information: Each patient was given ivuxolimab into a vein every 2 weeks, at 0.01 to 10 mg/kg.

Sample: CD4+ or CD8+ T cells sorted from blood, taken in a trial of the OX40 agonist ivuxolimab. The TCR was taken from an adult with an advanced solid tumor such as melanoma, head and neck, liver or kidney cancer. This chain connects TRBV29-1 to TRBJ2-1, with 7 bases that match TRBD1. CDR3 amino acids: CSVETGERYNEQFF. For the CDR3, the DNA is TGCAGCGTTGAAACAGGGGAAAGATACAATGAGCAGTTCTTC.